This TCR beta chain appears in the sequencing data of a study of blood T cell repertoires in COVID-19. Study-level background: T cells, B-cell-depleted T cells, or PBMCs provided the cDNA or gDNA that served as material.

The CDR3 runs 11 residues. The germline V gene encodes CDR1 DFQATT and CDR2 SNEGSKA (reference sequence). V lost 5 bases, J lost 10 bases, and 5 bases stayed unmatched. Original analysis: Amplification of reference gene primers provided the estimated nucleated cell counts. Profiled with immunoSEQ multiplex PCR; TCRdb holds only in-frame clones, not every one. V and J calls and clone size come straight from that table; D and trimming were deduced from the DNA. In the table there are tens of thousands of clones, roughly four fifths of which are singletons. The receptor was isolated from a man aged 55-75 years with acute or convalescent COVID-19. The sequenced material came from peripheral blood. The chain couples TRBV20-1 to TRBJ1-2; 9 bases match TRBD1. The CDR3 coding sequence is TGCAGTGCTTCAAGGACAGGGGACTACACCTTC. It is translated as CSASRTGDYTF.